This is a list of T cell receptor beta chains from one sample in a study of cytotoxic CD8 clonotypes in ibrutinib-treated CLL. Clones were sequenced by immunoSEQ multiplex PCR, and TCRdb holds only the in-frame ones, with some missing. The sample includes about 72,000 clones, more than 70% of them seen just once. The sample consisted of PBMCs, taken at disease progression, from a patient treated with ibrutinib. Source of these receptors: a human donor with chronic lymphocytic leukemia. The CDR3 runs from the conserved cysteine through the conserved F or W. A D gene is named only where the DNA matches it firmly. Size is stated for part of the rows, as once, few or many counts, or as a class when the clone is expanded.

clone size,J gene,V gene,D gene,CDR3 DNA,CDR3 protein
.,TRBJ1-4,TRBV10-3,.,TGTGCCATCAGTGAGGGGACAACTAATGAAAAACTGTTTTTT,CAISEGTTNEKLFF
.,TRBJ1-1,TRBV27,.,TGTGCCAGCAGTTTAGCAGGGCTCATGAACACTGAAGCTTTCTTT,CASSLAGLMNTEAFF
few,TRBJ1-1,TRBV30,.,TGTGCCTGGAGTGTGTACACTGAAGCTTTCTTT,CAWSVYTEAFF
.,TRBJ2-7,TRBV10-3,.,TGTGCCATCAGAGATTCAAGGGGATACGAGCAGTACTTC,CAIRDSRGYEQYF
once,TRBJ1-2,TRBV29-1,TRBD1,TGCAGCGTTGCCTCCTTACGGCTACAGGGGTCTGGCTACACCTTC,CSVASLRLQGSGYTF
few,TRBJ1-3,TRBV5-5,.,TGTGCCAGCAGCTCACGGGTTGTCGGGGGCGAAGGTGGAAACACCATATATTTT,CASSSRVVGGEGGNTIYF
.,TRBJ1-4,TRBV2,TRBD1,TGTGCCAGCAAGGGACAGCTTAATGAAAAACTGTTTTTT,CASKGQLNEKLFF
.,TRBJ2-3,TRBV7-3,.,TGTGCCAGCAGCTTAACGCGGGAAAGCACAGATACGCAGTATTTT,CASSLTRESTDTQYF
.,TRBJ1-5,TRBV28,TRBD1,TGTGCCAGCAGACCCGACAGGGCCTATCAGCCCCAGCATTTT,CASRPDRAYQPQHF
medium-sized,TRBJ2-3,TRBV28,TRBD2,TGTGCCAGCAGTTTATTGGGTAGCGGGGGTGCTAGCACAGATACGCAGTATTTT,CASSLLGSGGASTDTQYF